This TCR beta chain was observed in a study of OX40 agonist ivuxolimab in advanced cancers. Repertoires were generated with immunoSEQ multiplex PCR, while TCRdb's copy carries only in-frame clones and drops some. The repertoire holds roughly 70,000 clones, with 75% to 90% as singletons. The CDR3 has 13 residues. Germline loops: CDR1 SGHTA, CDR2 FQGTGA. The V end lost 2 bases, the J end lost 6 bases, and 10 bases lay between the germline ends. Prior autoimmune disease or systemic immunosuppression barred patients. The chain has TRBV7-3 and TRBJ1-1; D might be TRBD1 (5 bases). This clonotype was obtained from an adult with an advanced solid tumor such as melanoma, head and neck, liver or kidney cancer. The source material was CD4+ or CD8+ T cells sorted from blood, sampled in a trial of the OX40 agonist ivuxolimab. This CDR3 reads CASSLAGDPEAFF. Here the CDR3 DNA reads TGTGCCAGCAGCTTAGCGGGGGACCCTGAAGCTTTCTTT.